This TCR beta chain was obtained from a study of blood T cells in healthy people across ages. Study observations and caveats: Long-lived and aged donors differed, with more naive CD4+ cells and higher diversity in the long-lived. Diversity of TCR beta per million T cells declined in a roughly linear way with age.

This clonotype has ten or more counts. Antigen: not known. Primed by a sample-barcoded 5' primer and a J-beta primer mix, a second PCR proceeded for roughly 7 to 12 cycles. TCRdb re-analysed the 5' RACE reads in MiXCR, keeping a single row per CDR3 protein. The sample comprises around 650,000 distinct CDR3 sequences, about 30% of which are singletons, and 15% to 19% rests with the top ten. The CDR3 contains 11 residues. Germline V CDR1 and CDR2: GTSNPN, SVGIG (reference sequence). The germline V and J ends were trimmed by 1 base and 6 bases, with 4 bases remaining between them. The sample consisted of blood. This sequence joins TRBV30 and TRBJ2-4, with D uncertain. The origin of this receptor is a woman over 75 in good health. The CDR3 reads CAWSERNIQYF. The CDR3 nucleotides read TGTGCCTGGAGTGAAAGAAACATTCAGTACTTC.